The T cell receptor (beta chain) under discussion was sequenced for a study of blood T cell repertoires in COVID-19 (TCRdb year 2020). Regarding the research as a whole: Samples from collaborators originated in the United States, Italy and Spain and spanned both the acute and convalescent phases of COVID-19. The material from the prospective study consisted of cDNA or gDNA derived from T cells, B-cell-depleted T cells, or PBMCs. The dataset comprised deeply sampled blood TCRbeta repertoires from subjects exposed to, actively infected with, or recovered from COVID-19. The repertoires were released in a freely available public database meant as a resource for research on the immune response to SARS-CoV-2. Samples were obtained from the ongoing ImmuneRACE study (first 160 participants) and from over 1,000 subjects provided by 6 global collaborators. A de-identified subject ID, COVID-19 status, age in years and sex were almost always included in the sample metadata. HLA class I and class II types, where available, came from metadata supplied by the sample provider rather than from assay-based typing.

Collaborating institutions collected whole blood in K2EDTA tubes following their own protocols. Collaborator samples were shipped for TCRbeta analysis as frozen whole blood, isolated PBMCs, or DNA extracted from either sample type. Turning to this clone: This clone's antigen is unknown. No much larger clone exists at a distance of one base, and base qualities are not known.

V is pared back by 8 bases and J by 2 bases, with 12 bases lying between the germline termini. As encoded in the germline V gene, CDR1 is MDHEN while CDR2 is SYDVKM. The CDR3, from cysteine to phenylalanine, totals 13 residues. CDR3 DNA is the only sequence kept; it has 39 bases, read in frame from the first base. Findings and caveats that apply to the study as a whole: Clinical and demographic metadata were provided uncurated, with the amount varying by source and participant.

TCRbeta CDR3 regions were amplified from genomic DNA using the immunoSEQ Assay, a bias-controlled multiplex PCR. The original pipeline was this. Nucleated cell counts per sample were estimated from amplification of reference gene primers within the assay. To quantify the absolute abundance of each unique TCRbeta CDR3 rearrangement, sequence reads were collapsed and filtered. For each sample, productive Simpson clonality was calculated as the square root of Simpson's diversity index over productive rearrangements. The table comes from immuneACCESS by way of TCRdb, which keeps in-frame sequences with V and J called. Part of the clones is missing from these tables; in studies checked, under half for an unresolved V gene and the rest for unknown reasons. That table supplies the V and J calls and clone size; D and trimming were determined from the DNA. In this sample the table shows approximately 200,000 clones, 70% to 85% of which occur a single time. In total, the top ten clones hold more than 4.5% of the sample.

Rearrangement joined TRBV28 to TRBJ1-1; D gene: possibly TRBD1, on 5 matching bases. The receptor was isolated from a woman in her twenties or thirties with acute or convalescent COVID-19. The sample was peripheral blood. At the DNA level, the sequence is TGTGCCAGCCGGGGGAGGTATAACACTGAAGCTTTCTTT. It is translated as CASRGRYNTEAFF.